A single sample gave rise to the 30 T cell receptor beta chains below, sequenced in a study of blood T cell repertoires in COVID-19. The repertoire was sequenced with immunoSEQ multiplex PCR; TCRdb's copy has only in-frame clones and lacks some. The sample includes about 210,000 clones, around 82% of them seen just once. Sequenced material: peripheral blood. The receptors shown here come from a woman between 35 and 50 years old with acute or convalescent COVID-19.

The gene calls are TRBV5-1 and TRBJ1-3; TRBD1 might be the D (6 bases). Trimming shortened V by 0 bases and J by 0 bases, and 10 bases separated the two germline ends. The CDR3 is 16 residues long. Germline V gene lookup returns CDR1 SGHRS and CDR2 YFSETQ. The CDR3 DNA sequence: TGCGCCAGCAGCTTGGGGGACACGAGCTCTGGAAACACCATATATTTT. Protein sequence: CASSLGDTSSGNTIYF.

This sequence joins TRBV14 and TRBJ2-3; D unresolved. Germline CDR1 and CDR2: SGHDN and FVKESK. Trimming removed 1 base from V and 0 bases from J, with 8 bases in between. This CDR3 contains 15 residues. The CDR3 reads CASSQGGLSTDTQYF. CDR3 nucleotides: TGTGCCAGCAGCCAAGGAGGCCTCAGCACAGATACGCAGTATTTT.

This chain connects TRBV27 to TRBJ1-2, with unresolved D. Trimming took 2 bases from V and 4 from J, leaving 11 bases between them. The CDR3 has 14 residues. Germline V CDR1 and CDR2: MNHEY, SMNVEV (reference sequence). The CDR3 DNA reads TGTGCCAGCAGTTTAAAGAGGGAAGGCTATGGCTACACCTTC. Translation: CASSLKREGYGYTF.

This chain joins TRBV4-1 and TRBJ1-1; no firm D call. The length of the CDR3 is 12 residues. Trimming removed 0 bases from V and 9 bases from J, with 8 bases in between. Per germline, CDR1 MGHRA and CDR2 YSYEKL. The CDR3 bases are TGCGCCAGCAGCCAAGATGACATTAAAGCTTTCTTT. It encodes CASSQDDIKAFF.

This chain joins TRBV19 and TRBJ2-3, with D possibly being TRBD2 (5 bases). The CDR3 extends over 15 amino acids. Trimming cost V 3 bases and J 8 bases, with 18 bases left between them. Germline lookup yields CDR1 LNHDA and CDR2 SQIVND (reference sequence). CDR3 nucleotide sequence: TGTGCCAGTAGTATGACTTCTAGCAGACCCGGTACGCAGTATTTT. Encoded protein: CASSMTSSRPGTQYF.

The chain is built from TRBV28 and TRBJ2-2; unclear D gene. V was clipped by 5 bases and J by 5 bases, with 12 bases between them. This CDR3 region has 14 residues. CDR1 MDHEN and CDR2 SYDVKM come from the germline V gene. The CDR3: CASSPRLGTGELFF. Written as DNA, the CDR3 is TGTGCCAGCAGTCCTCGACTGGGTACCGGGGAGCTGTTTTTT.

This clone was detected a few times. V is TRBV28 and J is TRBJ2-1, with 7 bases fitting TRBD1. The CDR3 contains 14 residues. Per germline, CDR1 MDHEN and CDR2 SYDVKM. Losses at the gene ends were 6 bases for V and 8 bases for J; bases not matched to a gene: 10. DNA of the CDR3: TGTGCCAGCAGGTTAGGGGGCGTCAGCGATGAGCAGTTCTTC. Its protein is CASRLGGVSDEQFF.

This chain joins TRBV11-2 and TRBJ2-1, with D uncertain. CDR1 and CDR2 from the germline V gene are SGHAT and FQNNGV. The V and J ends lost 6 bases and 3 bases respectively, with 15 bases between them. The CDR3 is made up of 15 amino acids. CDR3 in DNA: TGTGCCAGCAGTCTCGACTTATCCCTCTACAATGAGCAGTTCTTC. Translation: CASSLDLSLYNEQFF. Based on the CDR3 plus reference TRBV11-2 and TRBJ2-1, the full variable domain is EAGVAQSPRYKIIEKRQSVAFWCNPISGHATLYWYQQILGQGPKLLIQFQNNGVVDDSQLPKDRFSAERLKGVDSTLKIQPAKLEDSAVYLCASSLDLSLYNEQFFGPGTRLTVL.

The CDR3 sequence: CASSPRSSAYNEQFF. The CDR3 DNA follows: TGTGCCAGCAGCCCACGTTCCTCGGCCTACAATGAGCAGTTCTTC. The chain links TRBV11-3 to TRBJ2-1; D gene uncertain. The CDR3 is made up of 15 amino acids. The V gene's germline CDR1 is SGHNT and CDR2 YENEEA. Trimming took off 5 bases at V and 2 bases at J, with 13 bases between the two ends.

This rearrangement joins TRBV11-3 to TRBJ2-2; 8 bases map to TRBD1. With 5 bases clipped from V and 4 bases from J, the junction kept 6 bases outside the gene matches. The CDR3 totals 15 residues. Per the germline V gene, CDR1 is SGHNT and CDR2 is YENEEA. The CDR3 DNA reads TGTGCCAGCAGCCCCATCGGACAGGGCACCGGGGAGCTGTTTTTT. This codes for CASSPIGQGTGELFF.

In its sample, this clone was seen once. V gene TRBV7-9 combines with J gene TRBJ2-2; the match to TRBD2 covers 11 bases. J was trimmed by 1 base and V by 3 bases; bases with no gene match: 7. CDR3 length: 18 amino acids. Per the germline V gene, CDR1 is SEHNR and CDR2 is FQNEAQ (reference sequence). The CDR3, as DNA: TGTGCCAGCAGCTTTAGCGGGAGGGGTCTTCAGAACACCGGGGAGCTGTTTTTT. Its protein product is CASSFSGRGLQNTGELFF.

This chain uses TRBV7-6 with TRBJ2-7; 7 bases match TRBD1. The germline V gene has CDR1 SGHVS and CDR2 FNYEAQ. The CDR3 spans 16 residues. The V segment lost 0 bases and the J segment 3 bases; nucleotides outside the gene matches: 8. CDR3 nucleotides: TGTGCCAGCAGCTTAGCACAGGGGTCCGGAGGCTACGAGCAGTACTTC. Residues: CASSLAQGSGGYEQYF.

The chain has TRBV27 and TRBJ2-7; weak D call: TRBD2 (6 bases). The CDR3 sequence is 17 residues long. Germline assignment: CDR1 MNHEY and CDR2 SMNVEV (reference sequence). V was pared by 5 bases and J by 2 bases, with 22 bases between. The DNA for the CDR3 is TGTGCCAGCAGTCCCGCATTTTTTGGAGGGGTAACCTACGAGCAGTACTTC. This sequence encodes CASSPAFFGGVTYEQYF.

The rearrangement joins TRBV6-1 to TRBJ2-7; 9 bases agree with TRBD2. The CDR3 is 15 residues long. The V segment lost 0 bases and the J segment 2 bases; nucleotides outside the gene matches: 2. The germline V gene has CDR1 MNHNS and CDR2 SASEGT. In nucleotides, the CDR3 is TGTGCCAGCAGTGAAGCCGCGGGGGGGCCCTACGAGCAGTACTTC. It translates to CASSEAAGGPYEQYF.

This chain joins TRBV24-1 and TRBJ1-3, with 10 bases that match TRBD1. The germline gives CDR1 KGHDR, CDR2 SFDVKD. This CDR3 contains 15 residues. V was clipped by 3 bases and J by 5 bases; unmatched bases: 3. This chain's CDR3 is CATSDGQGVRNTIYF. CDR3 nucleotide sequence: TGTGCCACCAGTGATGGACAGGGGGTCAGAAACACCATATATTTT.

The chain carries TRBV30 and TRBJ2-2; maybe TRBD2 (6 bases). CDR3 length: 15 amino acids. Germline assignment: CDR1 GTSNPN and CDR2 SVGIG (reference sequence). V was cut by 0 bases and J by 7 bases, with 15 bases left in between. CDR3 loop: CAWSVGSPGGGELFF. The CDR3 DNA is TGTGCCTGGAGTGTGGGGAGCCCCGGGGGCGGGGAGCTGTTTTTT.

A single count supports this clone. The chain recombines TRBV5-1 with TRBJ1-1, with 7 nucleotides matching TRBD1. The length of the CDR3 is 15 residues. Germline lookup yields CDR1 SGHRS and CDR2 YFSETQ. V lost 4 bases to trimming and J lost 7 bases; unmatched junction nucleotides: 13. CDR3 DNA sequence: TGCGCCAGCAGCCCCGACCAGGGGGGCCCCAATGAAGCTTTCTTT. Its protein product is CASSPDQGGPNEAFF.

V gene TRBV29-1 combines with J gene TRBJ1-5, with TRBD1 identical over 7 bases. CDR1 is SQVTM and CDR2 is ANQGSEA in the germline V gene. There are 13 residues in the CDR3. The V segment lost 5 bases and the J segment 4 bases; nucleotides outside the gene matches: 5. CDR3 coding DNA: TGCAGCGTTCAGGGGGGCTTGAATCAGCCCCAGCATTTT. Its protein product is CSVQGGLNQPQHF.

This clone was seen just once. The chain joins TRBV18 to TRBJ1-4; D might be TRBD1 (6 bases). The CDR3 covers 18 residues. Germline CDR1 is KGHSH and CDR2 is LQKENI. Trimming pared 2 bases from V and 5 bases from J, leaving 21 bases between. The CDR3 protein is CASSPRGQGTLINEKLFF. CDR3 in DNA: TGTGCCAGCTCACCAAGGGGTCAGGGGACCCTTATAAATGAAAAACTGTTTTTT.

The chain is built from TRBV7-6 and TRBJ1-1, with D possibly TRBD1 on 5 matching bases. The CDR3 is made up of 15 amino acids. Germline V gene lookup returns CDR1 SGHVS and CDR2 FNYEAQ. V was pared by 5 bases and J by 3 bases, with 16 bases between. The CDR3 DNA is TGTGCCAGCAGCGTGTCCCGGGGGGGGGACACTGAAGCTTTCTTT. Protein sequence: CASSVSRGGDTEAFF.

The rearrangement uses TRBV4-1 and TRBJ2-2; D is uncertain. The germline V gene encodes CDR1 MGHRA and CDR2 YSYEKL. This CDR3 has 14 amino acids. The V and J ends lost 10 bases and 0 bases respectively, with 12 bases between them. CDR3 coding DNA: TGCGCCACCACGGGTGCCGCGAACACCGGGGAGCTGTTTTTT. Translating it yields CATTGAANTGELFF.

This CDR3 is CASSTRTSGTNEQFF. The CDR3 coding sequence is TGTGCCAGTAGTACCAGGACTAGCGGGACCAATGAGCAGTTCTTC. V is TRBV19 and J is TRBJ2-1, with 12 bases identical to TRBD2. The CDR3 extends over 15 amino acids. The germline CDR1 and CDR2 sequences are LNHDA and SQIVND (reference sequence). V trimming: 4 bases; J trimming: 6 bases; junction bases outside the gene matches: 4.

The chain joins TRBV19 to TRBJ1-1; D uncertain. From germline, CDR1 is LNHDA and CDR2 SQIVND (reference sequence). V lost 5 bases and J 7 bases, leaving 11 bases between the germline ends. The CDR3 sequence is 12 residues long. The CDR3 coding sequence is TGTGCCAGTAGTTTCCCTGTCGGTGAAGCTTTCTTT. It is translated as CASSFPVGEAFF.

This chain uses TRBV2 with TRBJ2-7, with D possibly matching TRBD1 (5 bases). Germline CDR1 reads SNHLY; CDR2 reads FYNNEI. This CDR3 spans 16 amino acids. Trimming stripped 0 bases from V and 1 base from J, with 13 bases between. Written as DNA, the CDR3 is TGTGCCAGCAGTGAAGCCGCTGGGGCTCTTTCCTACGAGCAGTACTTC. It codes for CASSEAAGALSYEQYF.

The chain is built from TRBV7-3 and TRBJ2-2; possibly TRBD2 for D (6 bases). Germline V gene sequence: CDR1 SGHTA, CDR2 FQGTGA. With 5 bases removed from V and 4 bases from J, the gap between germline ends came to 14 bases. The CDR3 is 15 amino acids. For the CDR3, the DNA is TGTGCCAGCAGCACCCGGGCGGGGATCACCGGGGAGCTGTTTTTT. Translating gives CASSTRAGITGELFF.

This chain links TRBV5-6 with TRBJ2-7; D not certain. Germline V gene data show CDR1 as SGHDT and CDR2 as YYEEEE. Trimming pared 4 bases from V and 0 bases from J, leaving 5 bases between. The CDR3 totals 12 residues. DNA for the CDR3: TGTGCCAGCAGCGGCAGCTCCTACGAGCAGTACTTC. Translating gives CASSGSSYEQYF.

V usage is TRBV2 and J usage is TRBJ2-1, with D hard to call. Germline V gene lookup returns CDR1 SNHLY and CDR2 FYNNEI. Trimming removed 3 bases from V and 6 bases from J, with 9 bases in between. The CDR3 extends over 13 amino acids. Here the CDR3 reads CASSDGGLNEQFF. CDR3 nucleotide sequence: TGTGCCAGCAGTGACGGCGGCCTCAATGAGCAGTTCTTC. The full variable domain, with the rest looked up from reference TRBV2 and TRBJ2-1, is EPEVTQTPSHQVTQMGQEVILRCVPISNHLYFYWYRQILGQKVEFLVSFYNNEISEKSEIFDDQFSVERPDGSNFTLKIRSTKLEDSAMYFCASSDGGLNEQFFGPGTRLTVL.

The CDR3 sequence: CASSLRTGTYEQYF. The CDR3 nucleotides read TGTGCCAGCAGCTTAAGGACAGGGACCTACGAGCAGTACTTC. J is TRBJ2-7 and V is TRBV11-2; TRBD1 matches 8 bases. The CDR3 length is 14 residues. V shed 2 bases and J 2 bases; nucleotides not matched to a gene: 2. Germline values: CDR1 SGHAT, CDR2 FQNNGV.

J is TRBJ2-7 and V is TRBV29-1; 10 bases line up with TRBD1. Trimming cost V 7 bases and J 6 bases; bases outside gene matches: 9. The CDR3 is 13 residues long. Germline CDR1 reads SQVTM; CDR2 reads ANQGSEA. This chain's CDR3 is CSAAGTGDSEQYF. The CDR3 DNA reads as TGCAGCGCGGCCGGGACAGGGGATTCCGAGCAGTACTTC.

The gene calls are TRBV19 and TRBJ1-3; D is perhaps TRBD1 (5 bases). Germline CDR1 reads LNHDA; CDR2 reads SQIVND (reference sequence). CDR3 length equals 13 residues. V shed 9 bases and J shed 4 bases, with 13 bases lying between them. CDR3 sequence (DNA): TGTGCCAGCCATCAGCCAGGGGGAAACACCATATATTTT. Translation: CASHQPGGNTIYF.